This TCR beta chain was identified during a study of Ad26.COV2.S vaccination and SARS-CoV-2 variants. The germline gives CDR1 SGHRS, CDR2 YFSETQ. The CDR3 covers 17 residues. Losses at the gene ends were 4 bases for V and 6 bases for J; bases not matched to a gene: 12. TCRdb's table, derived via immunoSEQ multiplex PCR, lists solely in-frame clones and lacks some. Altogether about 450,000 clones are present, about 88% being singletons, with the ten largest covering approximately 2.5%. Treatment indicated: some 20 received Ad26.COV2.S at low or high dose, single or two shots; about five received placebo; per-sample allocation not given. Samples were taken on day 63 after the first vaccine or placebo injection.

This chain joins TRBV5-1 and TRBJ2-2; 10 bases match TRBD2. The sequences come from peripheral blood, collected in a trial of Ad26.COV2.S vaccine versus placebo. This receptor was obtained from a person between 18 and 60 years old who received the Ad26.COV2.S COVID-19 vaccine or a placebo. The CDR3, as DNA: TGCGCCAGCAGCGCGCCTTCCAGCGGGGGGGCACCCGGGGAGCTGTTTTTT. This translates into CASSAPSSGGAPGELFF. Filled out from reference TRBV5-1 and TRBJ2-2, the complete variable domain reads KAGVTQTPRYLIKTRGQQVTLSCSPISGHRSVSWYQQTPGQGLQFLFEYFSETQRNKGNFPGRFSGRQFSNSRSEMNVSTLELGDSALYLCASSAPSSGGAPGELFFGEGSRLTVL.